The clone carrying this T cell receptor (beta chain) was detected a few times. Its antigen is not known. Germline trimming cut 5 bases from V and 8 bases from J; bases unmatched to any gene: 4. CDR3 length equals 13 residues. Germline lookup yields CDR1 SGHTA and CDR2 FQGNSA. This record belongs to a study of T cell repertoires in cytomegalovirus infection. Study-level background: CMV infection and matching HLA type were both indicated by public TCR beta signatures. Broader study findings: Adding up the frequency of public TCR beta families identified people who carried CMV plus the relevant HLA.

One entry per CDR3 protein results from TCRdb running MiXCR on the reads. This table has about 100,000 distinct CDR3 sequences, about 15% appearing once. V usage is TRBV7-2 and J usage is TRBJ1-4; 8 bases map to TRBD1. This receptor was identified in a human donor in good health (CMV status not recorded). Some clones in this sample may be carry-over from other donors' samples. Sequences were obtained from PBMCs. CDR3 loop: CASSQRQGEKLFF. DNA for the CDR3: TGTGCCAGCAGCCAACGACAGGGGGAAAAACTGTTTTTT.